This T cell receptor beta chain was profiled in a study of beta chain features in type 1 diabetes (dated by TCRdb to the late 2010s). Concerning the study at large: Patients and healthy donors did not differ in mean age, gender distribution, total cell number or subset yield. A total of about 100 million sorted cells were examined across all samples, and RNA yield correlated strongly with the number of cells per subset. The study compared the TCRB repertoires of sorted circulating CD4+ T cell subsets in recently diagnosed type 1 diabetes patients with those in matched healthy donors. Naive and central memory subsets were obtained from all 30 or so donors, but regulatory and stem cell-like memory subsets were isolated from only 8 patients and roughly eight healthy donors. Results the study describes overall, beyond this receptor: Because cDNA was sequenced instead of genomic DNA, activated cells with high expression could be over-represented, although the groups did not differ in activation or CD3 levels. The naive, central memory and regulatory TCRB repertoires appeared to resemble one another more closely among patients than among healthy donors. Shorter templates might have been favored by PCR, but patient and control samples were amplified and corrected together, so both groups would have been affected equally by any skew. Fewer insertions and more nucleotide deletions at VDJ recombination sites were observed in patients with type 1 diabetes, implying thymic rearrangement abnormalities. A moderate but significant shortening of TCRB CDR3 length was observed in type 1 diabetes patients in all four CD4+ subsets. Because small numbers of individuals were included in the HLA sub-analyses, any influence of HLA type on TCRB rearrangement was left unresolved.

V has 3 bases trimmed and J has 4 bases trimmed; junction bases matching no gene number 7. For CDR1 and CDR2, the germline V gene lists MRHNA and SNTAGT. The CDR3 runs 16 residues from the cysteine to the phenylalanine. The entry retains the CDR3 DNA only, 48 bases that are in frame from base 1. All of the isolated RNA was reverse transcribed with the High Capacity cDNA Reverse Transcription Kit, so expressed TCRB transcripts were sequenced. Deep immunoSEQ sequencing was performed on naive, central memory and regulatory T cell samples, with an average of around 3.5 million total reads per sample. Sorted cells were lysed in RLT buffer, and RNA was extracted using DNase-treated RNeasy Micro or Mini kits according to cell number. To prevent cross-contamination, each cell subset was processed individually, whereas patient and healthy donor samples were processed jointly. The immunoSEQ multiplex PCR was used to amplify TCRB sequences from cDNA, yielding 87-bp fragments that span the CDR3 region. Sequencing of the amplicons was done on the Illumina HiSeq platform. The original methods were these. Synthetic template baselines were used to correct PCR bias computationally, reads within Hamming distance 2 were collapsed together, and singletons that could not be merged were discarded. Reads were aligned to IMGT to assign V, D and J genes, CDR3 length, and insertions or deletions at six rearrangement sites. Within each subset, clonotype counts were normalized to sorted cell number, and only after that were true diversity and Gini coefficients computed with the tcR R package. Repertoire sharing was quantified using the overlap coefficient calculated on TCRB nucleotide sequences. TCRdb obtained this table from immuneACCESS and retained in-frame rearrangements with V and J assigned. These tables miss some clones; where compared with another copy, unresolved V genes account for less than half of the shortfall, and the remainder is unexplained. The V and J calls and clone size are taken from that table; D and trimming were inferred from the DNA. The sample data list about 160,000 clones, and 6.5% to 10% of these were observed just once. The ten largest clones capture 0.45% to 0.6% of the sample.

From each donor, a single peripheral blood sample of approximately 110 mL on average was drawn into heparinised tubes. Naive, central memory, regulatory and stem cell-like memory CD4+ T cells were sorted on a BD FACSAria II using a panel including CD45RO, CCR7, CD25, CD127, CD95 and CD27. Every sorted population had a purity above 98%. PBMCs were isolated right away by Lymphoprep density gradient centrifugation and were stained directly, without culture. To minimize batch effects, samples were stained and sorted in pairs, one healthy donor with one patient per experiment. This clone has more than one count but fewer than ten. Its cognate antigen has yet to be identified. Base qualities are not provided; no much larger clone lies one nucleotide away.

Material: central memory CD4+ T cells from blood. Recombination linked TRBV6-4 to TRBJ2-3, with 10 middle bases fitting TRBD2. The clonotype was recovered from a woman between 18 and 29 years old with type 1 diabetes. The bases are TGTGCCAGCAGTGAGCCGGGACTAGCGTTCCCAGATACGCAGTATTTT. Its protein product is CASSEPGLAFPDTQYF.